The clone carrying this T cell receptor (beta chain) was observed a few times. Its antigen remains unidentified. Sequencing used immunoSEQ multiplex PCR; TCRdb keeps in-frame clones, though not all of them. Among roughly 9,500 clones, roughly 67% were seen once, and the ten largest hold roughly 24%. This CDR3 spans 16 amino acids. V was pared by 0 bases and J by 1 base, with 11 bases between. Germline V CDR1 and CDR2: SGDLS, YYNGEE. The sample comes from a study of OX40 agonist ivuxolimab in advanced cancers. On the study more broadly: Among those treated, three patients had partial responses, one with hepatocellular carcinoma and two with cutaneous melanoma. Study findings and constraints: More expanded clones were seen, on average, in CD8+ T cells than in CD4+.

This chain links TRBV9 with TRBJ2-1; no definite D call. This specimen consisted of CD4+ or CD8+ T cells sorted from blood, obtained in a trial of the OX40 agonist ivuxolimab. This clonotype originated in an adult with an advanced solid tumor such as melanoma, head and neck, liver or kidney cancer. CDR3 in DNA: TGTGCCAGCAGCGTAGTTGGGGTTAGGTCCTACAATGAGCAGTTCTTC. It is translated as CASSVVGVRSYNEQFF.